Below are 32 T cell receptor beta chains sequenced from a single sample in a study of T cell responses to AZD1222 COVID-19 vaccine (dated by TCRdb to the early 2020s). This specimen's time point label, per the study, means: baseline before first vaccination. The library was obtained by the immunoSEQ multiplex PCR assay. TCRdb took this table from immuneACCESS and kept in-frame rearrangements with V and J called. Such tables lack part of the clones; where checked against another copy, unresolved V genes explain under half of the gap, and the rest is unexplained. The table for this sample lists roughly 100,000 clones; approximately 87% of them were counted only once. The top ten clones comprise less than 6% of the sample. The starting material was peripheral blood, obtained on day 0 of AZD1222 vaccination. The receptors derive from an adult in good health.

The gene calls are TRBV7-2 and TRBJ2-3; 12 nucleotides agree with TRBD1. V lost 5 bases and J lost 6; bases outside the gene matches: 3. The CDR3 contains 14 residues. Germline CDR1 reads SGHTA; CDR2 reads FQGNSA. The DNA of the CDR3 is TGTGCCAGCAGCCGGGACAGGGGGCGCGATACGCAGTATTTT. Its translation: CASSRDRGRDTQYF.

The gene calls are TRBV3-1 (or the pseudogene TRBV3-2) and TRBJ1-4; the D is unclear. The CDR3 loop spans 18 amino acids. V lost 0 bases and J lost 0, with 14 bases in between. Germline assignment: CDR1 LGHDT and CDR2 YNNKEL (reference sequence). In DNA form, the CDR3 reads TGTGCCAGCAGCCAAGATGGTGGAGCGGGGACAACTAATGAAAAACTGTTTTTT. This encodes CASSQDGGAGTTNEKLFF.

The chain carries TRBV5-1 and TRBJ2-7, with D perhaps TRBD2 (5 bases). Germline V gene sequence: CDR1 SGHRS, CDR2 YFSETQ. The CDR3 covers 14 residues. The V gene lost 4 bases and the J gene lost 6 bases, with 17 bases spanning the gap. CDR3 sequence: CASSPGWDLSEQYF. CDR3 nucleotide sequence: TGCGCCAGCAGCCCGGGGTGGGATTTGAGCGAGCAGTACTTC.

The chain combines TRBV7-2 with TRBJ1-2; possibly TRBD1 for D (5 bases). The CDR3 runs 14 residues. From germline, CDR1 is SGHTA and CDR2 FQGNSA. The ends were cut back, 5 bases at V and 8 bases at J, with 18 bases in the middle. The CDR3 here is CASSPQRDGSGYTF. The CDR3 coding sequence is TGTGCCAGCAGCCCCCAGCGGGACGGGAGCGGCTACACCTTC.

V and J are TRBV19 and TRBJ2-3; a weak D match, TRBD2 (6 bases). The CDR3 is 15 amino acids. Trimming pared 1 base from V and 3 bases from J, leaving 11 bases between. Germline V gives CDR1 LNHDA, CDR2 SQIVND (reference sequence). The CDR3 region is CASSIAGRGTDTQYF. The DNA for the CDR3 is TGTGCCAGTAGTATAGCCGGGAGAGGGACAGATACGCAGTATTTT. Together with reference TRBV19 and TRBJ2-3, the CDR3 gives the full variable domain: DGGITQSPKYLFRKEGQNVTLSCEQNLNHDAMYWYRQDPGQGLRLIYYSQIVNDFQKGDIAEGYSVSREKKESFPLTVTSAQKNPTAFYLCASSIAGRGTDTQYFGPGTRLTVL.

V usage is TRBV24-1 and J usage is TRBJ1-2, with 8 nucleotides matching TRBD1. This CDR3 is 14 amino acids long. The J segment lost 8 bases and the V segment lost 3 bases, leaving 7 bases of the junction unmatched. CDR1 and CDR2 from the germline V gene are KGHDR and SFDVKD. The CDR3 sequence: CATSDLDRGEGYTF. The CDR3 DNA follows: TGTGCCACCAGTGATCTTGACAGGGGTGAAGGCTACACCTTC.

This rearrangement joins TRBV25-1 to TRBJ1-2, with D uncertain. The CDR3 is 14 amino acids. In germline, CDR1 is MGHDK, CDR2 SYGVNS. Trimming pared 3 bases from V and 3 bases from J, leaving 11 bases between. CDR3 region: CASSEAGGDYGYTF. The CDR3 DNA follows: TGTGCCAGCAGTGAGGCAGGAGGCGACTATGGCTACACCTTC.

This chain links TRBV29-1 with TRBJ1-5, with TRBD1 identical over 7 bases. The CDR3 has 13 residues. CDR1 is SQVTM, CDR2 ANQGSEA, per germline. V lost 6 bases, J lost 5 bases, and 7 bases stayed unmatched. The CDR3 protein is CSVHTGADQPQHF. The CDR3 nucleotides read TGCAGCGTCCACACAGGGGCCGATCAGCCCCAGCATTTT.

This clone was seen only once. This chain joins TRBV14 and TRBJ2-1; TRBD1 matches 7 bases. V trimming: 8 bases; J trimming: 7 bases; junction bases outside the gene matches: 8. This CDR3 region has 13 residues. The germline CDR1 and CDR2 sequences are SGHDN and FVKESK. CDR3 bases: TGTGCCAGCCGCAGACAGGGTGGGAATGAGCAGTTCTTC. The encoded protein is CASRRQGGNEQFF.

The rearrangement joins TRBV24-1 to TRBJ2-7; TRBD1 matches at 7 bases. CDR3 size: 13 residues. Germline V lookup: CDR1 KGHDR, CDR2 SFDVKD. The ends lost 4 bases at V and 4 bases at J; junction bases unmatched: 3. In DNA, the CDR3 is TGTGCCACCAGTGAAGGGGGCTTATACGAGCAGTACTTC. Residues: CATSEGGLYEQYF.

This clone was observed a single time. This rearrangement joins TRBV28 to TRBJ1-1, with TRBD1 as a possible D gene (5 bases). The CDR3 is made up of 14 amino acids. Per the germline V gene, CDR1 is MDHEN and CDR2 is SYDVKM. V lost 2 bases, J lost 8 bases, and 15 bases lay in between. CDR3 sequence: CASSLGDRLAEAFF. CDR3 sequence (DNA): TGTGCCAGCAGTTTAGGGGACCGTCTCGCGGAAGCTTTCTTT.

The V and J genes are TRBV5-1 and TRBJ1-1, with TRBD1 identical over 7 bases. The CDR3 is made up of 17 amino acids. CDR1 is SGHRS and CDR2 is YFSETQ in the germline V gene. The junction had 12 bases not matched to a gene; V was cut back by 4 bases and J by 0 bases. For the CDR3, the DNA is TGCGCCAGCAGCCTAACCCGGGACAGCTCTATGAACACTGAAGCTTTCTTT. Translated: CASSLTRDSSMNTEAFF.

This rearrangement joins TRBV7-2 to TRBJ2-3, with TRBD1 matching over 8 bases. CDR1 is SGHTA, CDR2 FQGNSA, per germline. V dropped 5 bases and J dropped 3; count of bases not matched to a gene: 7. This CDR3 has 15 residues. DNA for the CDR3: TGTGCCAGCAGCCACGAACAGGGGGTAACAGATACGCAGTATTTT. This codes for CASSHEQGVTDTQYF.

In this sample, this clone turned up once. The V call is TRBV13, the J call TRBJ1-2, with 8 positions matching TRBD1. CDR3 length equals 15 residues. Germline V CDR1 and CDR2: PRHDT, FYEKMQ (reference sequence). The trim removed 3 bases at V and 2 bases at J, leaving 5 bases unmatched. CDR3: CASSFRDRTNYGYTF. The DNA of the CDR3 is TGTGCCAGCAGCTTTCGGGACAGGACCAACTATGGCTACACCTTC.

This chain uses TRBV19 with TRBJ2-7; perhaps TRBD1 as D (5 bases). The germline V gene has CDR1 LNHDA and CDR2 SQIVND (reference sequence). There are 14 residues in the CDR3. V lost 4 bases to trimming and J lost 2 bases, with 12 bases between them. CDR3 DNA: TGTGCCAGTAGTAGGACAAGTATTACCTACGAGCAGTACTTC. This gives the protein CASSRTSITYEQYF.

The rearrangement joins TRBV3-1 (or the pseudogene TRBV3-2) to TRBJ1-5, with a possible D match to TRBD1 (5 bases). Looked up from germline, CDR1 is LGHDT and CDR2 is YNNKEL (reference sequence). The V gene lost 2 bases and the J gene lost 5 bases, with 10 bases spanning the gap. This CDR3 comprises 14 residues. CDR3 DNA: TGTGCCAGCAGCCAACGGCAGGGTGATCAGCCCCAGCATTTT. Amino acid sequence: CASSQRQGDQPQHF.

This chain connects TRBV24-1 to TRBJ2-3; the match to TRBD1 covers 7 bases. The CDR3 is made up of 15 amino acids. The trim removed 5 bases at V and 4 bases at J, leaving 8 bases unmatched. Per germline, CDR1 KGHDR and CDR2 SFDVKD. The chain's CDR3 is CATSVEQGSADTQYF. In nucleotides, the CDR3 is TGTGCCACCAGTGTTGAACAGGGGAGTGCAGATACGCAGTATTTT.

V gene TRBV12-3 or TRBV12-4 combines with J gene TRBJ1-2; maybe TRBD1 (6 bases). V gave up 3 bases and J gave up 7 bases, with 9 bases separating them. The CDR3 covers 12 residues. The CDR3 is CASSLGGGGYTF. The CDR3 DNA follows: TGTGCCAGCAGTTTGGGGGGCGGTGGCTACACCTTC.

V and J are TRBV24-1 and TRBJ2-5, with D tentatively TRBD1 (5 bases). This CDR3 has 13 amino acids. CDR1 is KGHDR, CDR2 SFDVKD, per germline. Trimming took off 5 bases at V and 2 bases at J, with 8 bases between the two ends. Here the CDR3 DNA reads TGTGCCACCAGTGGAAGGGGTCAAGAGACCCAGTACTTC. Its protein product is CATSGRGQETQYF.

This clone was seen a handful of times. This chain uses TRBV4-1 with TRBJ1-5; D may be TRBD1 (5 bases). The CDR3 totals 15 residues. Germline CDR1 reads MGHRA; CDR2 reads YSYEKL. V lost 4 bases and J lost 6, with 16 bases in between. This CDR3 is CASSPHRDGGQPQHF. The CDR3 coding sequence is TGCGCCAGCAGCCCCCACCGGGACGGTGGTCAGCCCCAGCATTTT.

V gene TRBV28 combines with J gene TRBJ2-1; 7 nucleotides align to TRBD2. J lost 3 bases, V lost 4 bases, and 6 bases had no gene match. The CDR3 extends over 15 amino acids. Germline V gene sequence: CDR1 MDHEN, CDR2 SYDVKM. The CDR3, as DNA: TGTGCCAGCAGTTCCCGGGACTACGGCTACAATGAGCAGTTCTTC. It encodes CASSSRDYGYNEQFF.

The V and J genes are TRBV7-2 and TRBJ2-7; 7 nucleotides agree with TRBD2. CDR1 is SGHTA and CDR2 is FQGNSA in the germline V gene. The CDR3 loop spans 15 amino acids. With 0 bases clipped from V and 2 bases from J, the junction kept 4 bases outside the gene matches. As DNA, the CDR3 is TGTGCCAGCAGCTTAGCGTCTAGCGGTACCTACGAGCAGTACTTC. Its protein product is CASSLASSGTYEQYF. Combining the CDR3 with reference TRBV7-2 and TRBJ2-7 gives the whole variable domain GAGVSQSPSNKVTEKGKDVELRCDPISGHTALYWYRQSLGQGLEFLIYFQGNSAPDKSGLPSDRFSAERTGGSVSTLTIQRTQQEDSAVYLCASSLASSGTYEQYFGPGTRLTVT.

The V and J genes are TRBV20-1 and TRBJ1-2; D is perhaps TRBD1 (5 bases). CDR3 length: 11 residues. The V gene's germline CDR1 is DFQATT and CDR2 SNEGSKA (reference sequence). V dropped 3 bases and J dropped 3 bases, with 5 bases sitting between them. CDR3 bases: TGCAGTGCTAGGGGGGACTATGGCTACACCTTC. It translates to CSARGDYGYTF.

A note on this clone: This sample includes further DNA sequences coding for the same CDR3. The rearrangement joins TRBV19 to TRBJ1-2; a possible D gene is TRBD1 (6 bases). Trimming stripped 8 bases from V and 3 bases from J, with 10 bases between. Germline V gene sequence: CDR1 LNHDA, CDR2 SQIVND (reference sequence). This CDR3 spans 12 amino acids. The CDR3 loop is CASSEGDYGYTF. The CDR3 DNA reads TGTGCCAGTTCCGAGGGGGACTATGGCTACACCTTC.

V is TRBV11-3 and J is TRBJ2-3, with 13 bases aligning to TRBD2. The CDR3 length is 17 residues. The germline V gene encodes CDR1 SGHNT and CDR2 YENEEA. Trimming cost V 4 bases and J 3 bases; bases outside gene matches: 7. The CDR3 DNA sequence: TGTGCCAGCAGCTCGGGACTAGCGGGGATCAGAACAGATACGCAGTATTTT. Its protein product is CASSSGLAGIRTDTQYF. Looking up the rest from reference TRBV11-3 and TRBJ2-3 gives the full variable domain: EAGVVQSPRYKIIEKKQPVAFWCNPISGHNTLYWYLQNLGQGPELLIRYENEEAVDDSQLPKDRFSAERLKGVDSTLKIQPAELGDSAVYLCASSSGLAGIRTDTQYFGPGTRLTVL.

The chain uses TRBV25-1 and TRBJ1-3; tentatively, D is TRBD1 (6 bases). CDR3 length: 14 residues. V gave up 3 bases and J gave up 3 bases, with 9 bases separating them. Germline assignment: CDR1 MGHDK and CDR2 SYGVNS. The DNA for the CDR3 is TGTGCCAGCAGTGAGGGGGCCGGTGGAAACACCATATATTTT. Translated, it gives CASSEGAGGNTIYF.

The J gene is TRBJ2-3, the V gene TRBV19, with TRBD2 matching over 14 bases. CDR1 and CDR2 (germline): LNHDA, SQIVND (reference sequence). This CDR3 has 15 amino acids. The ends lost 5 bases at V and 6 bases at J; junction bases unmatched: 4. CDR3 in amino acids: CASSPTSGRADTQYF. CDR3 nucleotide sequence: TGTGCCAGTAGTCCGACTAGCGGGAGGGCCGATACGCAGTATTTT.

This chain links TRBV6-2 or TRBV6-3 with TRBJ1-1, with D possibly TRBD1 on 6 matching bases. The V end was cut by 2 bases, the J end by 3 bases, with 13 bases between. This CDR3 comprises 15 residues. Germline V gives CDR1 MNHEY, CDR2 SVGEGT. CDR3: CASSYPRGKDTEAFF. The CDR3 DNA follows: TGTGCCAGCAGTTACCCCAGGGGAAAGGACACTGAAGCTTTCTTT.

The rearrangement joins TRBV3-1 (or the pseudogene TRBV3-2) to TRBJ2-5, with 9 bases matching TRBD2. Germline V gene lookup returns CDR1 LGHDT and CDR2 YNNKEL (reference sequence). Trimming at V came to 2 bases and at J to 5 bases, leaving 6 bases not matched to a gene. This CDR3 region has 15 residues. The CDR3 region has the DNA TGTGCCAGCAGCCAACCTCTAGCGGGAAGTGAGACCCAGTACTTC. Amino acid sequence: CASSQPLAGSETQYF.

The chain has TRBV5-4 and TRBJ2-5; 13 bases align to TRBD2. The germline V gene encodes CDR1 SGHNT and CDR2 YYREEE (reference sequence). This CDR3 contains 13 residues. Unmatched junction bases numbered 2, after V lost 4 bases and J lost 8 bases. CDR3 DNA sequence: TGTGCCAGCAGCGGACTAGCGGGAGTTACCCAGTACTTC. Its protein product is CASSGLAGVTQYF.

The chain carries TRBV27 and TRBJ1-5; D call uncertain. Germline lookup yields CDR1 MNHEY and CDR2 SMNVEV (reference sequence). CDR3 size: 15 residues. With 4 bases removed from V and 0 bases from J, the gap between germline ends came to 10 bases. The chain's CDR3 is CASSWSQNSNQPQHF. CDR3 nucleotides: TGTGCCAGCAGTTGGAGTCAGAATAGCAATCAGCCCCAGCATTTT.

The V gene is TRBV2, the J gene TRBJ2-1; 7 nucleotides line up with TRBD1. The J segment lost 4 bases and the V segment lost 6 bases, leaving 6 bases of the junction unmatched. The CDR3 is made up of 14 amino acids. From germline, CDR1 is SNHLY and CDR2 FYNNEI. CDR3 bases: TGTGCCAGCAGCCGACAGGGACAGTACAATGAGCAGTTCTTC. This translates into CASSRQGQYNEQFF.